The TCR beta chain under discussion was sequenced for a study of T cell changes during pregnancy in multiple sclerosis. This clone was detected only once. Repertoires were generated with immunoSEQ multiplex PCR, while TCRdb's copy carries only in-frame clones and drops some. This repertoire shows 45,000 to 55,000 clones, about 92% found once; its top ten account for more than 0.15%. Germline lookup yields CDR1 DFQATT and CDR2 SNEGSKA (reference sequence). The CDR3 is made up of 11 amino acids. Trimming shortened V by 6 bases and J by 5 bases, and 10 bases separated the two germline ends. This chain joins TRBV20-1 and TRBJ2-5, with D tentatively TRBD2 (6 bases). Material: CD4+ T cells from peripheral blood mononuclear cells, obtained after pregnancy. The origin of this receptor is a female donor in good health, enrolled as a control in a pregnancy study. The CDR3 is CSAARGETQYF. The DNA of the CDR3 is TGCAGTGCCGCCCGGGGGGAGACCCAGTACTTC.